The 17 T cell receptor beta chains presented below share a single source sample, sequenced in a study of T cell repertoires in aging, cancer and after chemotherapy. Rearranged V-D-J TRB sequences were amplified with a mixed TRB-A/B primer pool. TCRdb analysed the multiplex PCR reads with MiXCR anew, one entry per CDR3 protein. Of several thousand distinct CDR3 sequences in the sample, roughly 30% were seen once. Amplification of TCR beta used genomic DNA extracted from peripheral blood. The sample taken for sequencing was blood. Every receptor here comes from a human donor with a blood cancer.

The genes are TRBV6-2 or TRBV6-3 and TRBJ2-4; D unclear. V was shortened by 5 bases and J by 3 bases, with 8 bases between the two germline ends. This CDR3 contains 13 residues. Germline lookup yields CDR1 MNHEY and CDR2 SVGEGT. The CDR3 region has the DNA TGTGCCAGCAGTGATCGCGGCAAAAACATTCAGTACTTC. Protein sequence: CASSDRGKNIQYF.

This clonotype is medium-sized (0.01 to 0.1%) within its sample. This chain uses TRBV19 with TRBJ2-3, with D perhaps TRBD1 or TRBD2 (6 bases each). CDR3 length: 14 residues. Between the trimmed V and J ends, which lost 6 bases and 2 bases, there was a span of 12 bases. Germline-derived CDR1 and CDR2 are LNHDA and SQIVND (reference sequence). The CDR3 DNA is TGTGCCAGTAGCGACGGGGGCCTCACAGATACGCAGTATTTT. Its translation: CASSDGGLTDTQYF.

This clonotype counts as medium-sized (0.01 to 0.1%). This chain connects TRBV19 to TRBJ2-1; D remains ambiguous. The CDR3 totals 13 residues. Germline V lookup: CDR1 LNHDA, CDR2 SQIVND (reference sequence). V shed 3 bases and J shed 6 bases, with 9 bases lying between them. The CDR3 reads CASSITPVNEQFF. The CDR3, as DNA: TGTGCCAGTAGTATTACCCCCGTCAATGAGCAGTTCTTC.

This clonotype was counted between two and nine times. The CDR3 loop reads CAWRSGTAKETQYF. The DNA of the CDR3 is TGTGCCTGGAGATCCGGGACAGCTAAAGAGACCCAGTACTTC. V usage is TRBV30 and J usage is TRBJ2-5; 7 nucleotides match TRBD1. Trimming cost V 3 bases and J 3 bases; bases outside gene matches: 7. This CDR3 comprises 14 residues. Germline-derived CDR1 and CDR2 are GTSNPN and SVGIG (reference sequence).

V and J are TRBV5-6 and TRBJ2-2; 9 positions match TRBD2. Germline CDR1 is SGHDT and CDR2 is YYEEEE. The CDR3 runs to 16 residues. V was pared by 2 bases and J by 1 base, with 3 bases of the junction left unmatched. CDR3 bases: TGTGCCAGCAGCTTCCCTAGCGGGGTGAACACCGGGGAGCTGTTTTTT. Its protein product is CASSFPSGVNTGELFF.

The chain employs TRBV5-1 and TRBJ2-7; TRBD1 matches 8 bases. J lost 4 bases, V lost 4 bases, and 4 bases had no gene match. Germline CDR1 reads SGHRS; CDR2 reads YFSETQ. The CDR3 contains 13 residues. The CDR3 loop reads CASSLTGVYEQYF. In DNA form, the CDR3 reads TGCGCCAGCAGCCTGACAGGGGTTTACGAGCAGTACTTC.

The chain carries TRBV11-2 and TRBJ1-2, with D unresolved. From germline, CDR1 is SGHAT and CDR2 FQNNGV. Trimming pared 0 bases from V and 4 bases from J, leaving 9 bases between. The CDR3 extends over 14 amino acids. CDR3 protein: CASSLEVASYGYTF. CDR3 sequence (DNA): TGTGCCAGCAGCTTAGAGGTAGCGTCCTATGGCTACACCTTC.

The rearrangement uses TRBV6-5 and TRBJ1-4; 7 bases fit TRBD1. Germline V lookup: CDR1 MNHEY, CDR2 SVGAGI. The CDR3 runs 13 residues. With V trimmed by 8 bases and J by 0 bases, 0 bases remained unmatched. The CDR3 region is CASQGATNEKLFF. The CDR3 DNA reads TGTGCCAGCCAGGGGGCAACTAATGAAAAACTGTTTTTT.

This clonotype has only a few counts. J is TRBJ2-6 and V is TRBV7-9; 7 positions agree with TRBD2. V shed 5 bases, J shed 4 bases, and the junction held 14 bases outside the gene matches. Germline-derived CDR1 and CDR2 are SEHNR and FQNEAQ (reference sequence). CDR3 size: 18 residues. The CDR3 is CASSPLLGGLSGANVLTF. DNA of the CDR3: TGTGCCAGCAGCCCCCTTCTTGGGGGACTATCCGGGGCCAACGTCCTGACTTTC.

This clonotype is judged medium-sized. The CDR3 sequence is CSVRDRDYSYEQYF. CDR3 DNA: TGCAGCGTCAGGGACAGGGATTACTCCTACGAGCAGTACTTC. The J gene is TRBJ2-7, the V gene TRBV29-1, with TRBD1 identical over 9 bases. Germline CDR1 and CDR2: SQVTM and ANQGSEA. With 6 bases clipped from V and 0 bases from J, the junction kept 6 bases outside the gene matches. There are 14 residues in the CDR3.

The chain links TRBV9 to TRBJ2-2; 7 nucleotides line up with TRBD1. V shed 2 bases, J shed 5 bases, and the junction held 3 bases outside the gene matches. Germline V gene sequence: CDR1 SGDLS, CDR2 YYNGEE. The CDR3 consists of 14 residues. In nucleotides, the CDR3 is TGTGCCAGCAGCGTCGGCAGGGGGACCGGGGAGCTGTTTTTT. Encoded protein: CASSVGRGTGELFF.

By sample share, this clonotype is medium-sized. The CDR3 sequence is CATSSTQEYTEAFF. CDR3 DNA: TGTGCCACCAGTTCGACCCAAGAATACACTGAAGCTTTCTTT. V gene TRBV15 combines with J gene TRBJ1-1; D not resolved. The CDR3 runs 14 residues. Trimming shortened V by 6 bases and J by 3 bases, and 14 bases separated the two germline ends. Germline V lookup: CDR1 LNHNV, CDR2 YYDKDF (reference sequence).

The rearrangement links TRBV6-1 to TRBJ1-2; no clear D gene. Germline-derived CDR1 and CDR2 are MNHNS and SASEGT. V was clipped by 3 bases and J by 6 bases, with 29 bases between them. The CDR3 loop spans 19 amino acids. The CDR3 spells CASSDGLFVGITEFDGYTF. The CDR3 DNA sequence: TGTGCCAGCAGTGATGGGTTATTTGTAGGGATAACGGAATTCGATGGCTACACCTTC.

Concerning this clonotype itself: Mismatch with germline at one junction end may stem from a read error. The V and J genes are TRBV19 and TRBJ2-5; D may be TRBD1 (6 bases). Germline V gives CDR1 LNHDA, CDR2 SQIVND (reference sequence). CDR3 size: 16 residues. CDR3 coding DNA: TGTGCCAGTAGTAATTCAAGACAGGCCTTAGATGGGACCCCGTACTTC. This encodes CASSNSRQALDGTPYF.

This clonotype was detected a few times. For the CDR3, the DNA is TGTGCCAGCAGTTTAGGGACAGGCACTGAAGCTTTCTTT. This encodes CASSLGTGTEAFF. The rearrangement uses TRBV12-3 or TRBV12-4 and TRBJ1-1, with 7 bases fitting TRBD1. The V segment lost 1 base and the J segment 4 bases; nucleotides outside the gene matches: 0. The CDR3 sequence is 13 residues long.

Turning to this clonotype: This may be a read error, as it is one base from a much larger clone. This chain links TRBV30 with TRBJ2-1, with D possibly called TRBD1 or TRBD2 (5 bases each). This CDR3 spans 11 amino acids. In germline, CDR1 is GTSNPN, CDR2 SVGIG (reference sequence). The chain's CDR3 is CACSEGNEQLF. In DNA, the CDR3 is TGTGCCTGTTCAGAGGGGAATGAGCAGCTCTTC.

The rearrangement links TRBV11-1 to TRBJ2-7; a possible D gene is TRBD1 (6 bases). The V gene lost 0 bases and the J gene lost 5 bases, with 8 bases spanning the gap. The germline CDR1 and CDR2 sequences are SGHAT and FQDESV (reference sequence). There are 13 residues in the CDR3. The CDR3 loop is CASSLAQGNEQYF. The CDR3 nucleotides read TGTGCCAGCAGCTTAGCCCAGGGGAACGAGCAGTACTTC.